Presented here are 6 T cell receptor beta chains from one specimen sequenced in a study of blood T cell repertoires in COVID-19. Some clones are missing from TCRdb's copy, which holds only in-frame ones; the method was immunoSEQ multiplex PCR. The sample includes under 150,000 clones, 84% of them seen just once. The specimen was PBMCs or T cells enriched from blood (not recorded which). These receptors were collected from a woman between 50 and 59 years old who had been exposed to COVID-19.

The table lists this clone with many counts. This chain uses TRBV6-5 with TRBJ2-3, with D perhaps matching TRBD2 (6 bases). Trimming pared 7 bases from V and 8 bases from J, leaving 10 bases between. Looked up from germline, CDR1 is MNHEY and CDR2 is SVGAGI. The CDR3 has 11 residues. The CDR3 reads CASTHGGTQYF. The DNA for the CDR3 is TGTGCCAGCACCCACGGGGGTACGCAGTATTTT.

This chain joins TRBV10-1 and TRBJ2-1, with 7 bases matching TRBD1. The CDR3 runs 17 residues. Germline V gene data show CDR1 as WNHNN and CDR2 as SYGVQD (reference sequence). The ends lost 6 bases at V and 2 bases at J; junction bases unmatched: 13. CDR3: CASSSLRLDRTYNEQFF. CDR3 coding DNA: TGCGCCAGCAGCTCCCTTCGTCTGGACAGGACCTACAATGAGCAGTTCTTC.

The CDR3 spells CASSLEGTSVTDTQYF. The CDR3 DNA is TGCGCCAGCAGCTTGGAGGGGACTAGCGTCACAGATACGCAGTATTTT. The gene calls are TRBV5-1 and TRBJ2-3, with 10 nucleotides matching TRBD2. The CDR3 has 16 residues. Germline trimming cut 0 bases from V and 2 bases from J; bases unmatched to any gene: 3. Germline CDR1 reads SGHRS; CDR2 reads YFSETQ.

This chain joins TRBV7-9 and TRBJ2-1; 10 bases align to TRBD1. The CDR3 sequence is 14 residues long. Germline V CDR1 and CDR2: SEHNR, FQNEAQ (reference sequence). Germline trimming cut 3 bases from V and 10 bases from J; bases unmatched to any gene: 6. The CDR3 loop is CASSLGQGNQEQFF. CDR3 in DNA: TGTGCCAGCAGCTTGGGACAGGGGAATCAAGAGCAGTTCTTC.

The CDR3 loop reads CASSHAGTGGGKLFF. The CDR3 nucleotides read TGCGCCAGCAGCCACGCCGGGACAGGGGGTGGGAAACTGTTTTTT. V is TRBV4-1 and J is TRBJ1-4; 11 nucleotides match TRBD1. This CDR3 spans 15 amino acids. CDR1 is MGHRA and CDR2 is YSYEKL in the germline V gene. V shed 3 bases and J 11 bases; nucleotides not matched to a gene: 8.

The chain combines TRBV6-2 or TRBV6-3 with TRBJ2-1; TRBD2 aligns across 9 bases. J was trimmed by 5 bases and V by 2 bases; bases with no gene match: 10. CDR1 and CDR2 from the germline V gene are MNHEY and SVGEGT. CDR3 length: 17 amino acids. Here the CDR3 reads CASSYLAGTSPNNEQFF. The CDR3 DNA reads as TGTGCCAGCAGTTACCTGGCCGGGACTAGCCCGAACAATGAGCAGTTCTTC.